The present T cell receptor beta chain was sequenced within a study of technical replicates of blood from a few donors. Some clones are missing from TCRdb's copy, which holds only in-frame ones; the method was immunoSEQ multiplex PCR. The table shows around 69,000 clones, with approximately 84% occurring only once. From germline, CDR1 is SQVTM and CDR2 ANQGSEA. This CDR3 has 12 amino acids. Sample: PBMCs. This TCR derives from a human donor in good health. Some clones in this sample may be carry-over from other donors' samples. V is TRBV29-1 and J is TRBJ1-1; D is possibly TRBD1 (6 bases). This chain's CDR3 is CSTGQGNTEAFF. The CDR3 DNA follows: TGCAGTACAGGGCAGGGGAACACTGAAGCTTTCTTT.